Following are 30 T cell receptor beta chains from one sample sequenced in a study of siplizumab effects on memory and regulatory T cells. Measured with immunoSEQ multiplex PCR; TCRdb has only the in-frame clones, and not every one. Here the sample spans about 110,000 clones, about 91% being singletons. The specimen was Tregs sorted from blood. The receptors stem from a human donor in good health.

The chain is built from TRBV7-2 and TRBJ1-2; TRBD1 is a possible D gene (6 bases). CDR3 length equals 15 residues. In germline, CDR1 is SGHTA, CDR2 FQGNSA. Trimming removed 1 base at V and 2 bases at J, with 11 bases between. The CDR3 coding sequence is TGTGCCAGCAGCTTAGATCGGGGGCGAAACTATGGCTACACCTTC. Amino acids: CASSLDRGRNYGYTF.

The gene calls are TRBV10-2 and TRBJ2-7, with TRBD2 matching 8 bases. This CDR3 comprises 15 residues. The germline gives CDR1 WSHSY, CDR2 SAAADI. Trimming at V came to 6 bases and at J to 1 base, leaving 8 bases not matched to a gene. The chain's CDR3 is CASRLVAGLSYEQYF. In nucleotides, the CDR3 is TGCGCCAGCAGATTGGTAGCGGGGCTTTCCTACGAGCAGTACTTC.

V usage is TRBV18 and J usage is TRBJ1-1; D gene unclear. Trimming shortened V by 0 bases and J by 1 base, and 9 bases separated the two germline ends. The V gene's germline CDR1 is KGHSH and CDR2 LQKENI. This CDR3 contains 15 residues. CDR3 sequence: CASSPPRKRNTEAFF. The CDR3 DNA reads as TGTGCCAGCTCACCACCGCGGAAGAGGAACACTGAAGCTTTCTTT.

The table lists this clone with a few counts. The rearrangement links TRBV7-2 to TRBJ2-7, with 12 bases identical to TRBD2. The CDR3 sequence is 15 residues long. After removal of 2 bases from V and 5 bases from J, the junction contained 4 bases not matched to a gene. Germline CDR1 and CDR2: SGHTA and FQGNSA. The CDR3 reads CASSLLAGGPHEQYF. For the CDR3, the DNA is TGTGCCAGCAGCTTACTAGCGGGAGGGCCCCACGAGCAGTACTTC.

This clone occurred a few times. The CDR3 reads CAWSRSFMNTEAFF. In DNA form, the CDR3 reads TGTGCCTGGAGTCGGTCCTTTATGAACACTGAAGCTTTCTTT. The chain joins TRBV30 to TRBJ1-1; no reliable D call. With 2 bases removed from V and 0 bases from J, the gap between germline ends came to 10 bases. CDR1 and CDR2 from the germline V gene are GTSNPN and SVGIG (reference sequence). The CDR3 loop spans 14 amino acids.

V and J are TRBV7-3 and TRBJ2-6; D gene unclear. This CDR3 is built from 13 residues. V lost 8 bases and J lost 2, with 7 bases in between. Germline CDR1 SGHTA, CDR2 FQGTGA. CDR3 bases: TGTGCCAGCCGTTTTGCTGGGGCCAACGTCCTGACTTTC. Translation gives CASRFAGANVLTF.

J is TRBJ1-1 and V is TRBV10-3; 7 nucleotides align to TRBD1. CDR3 length: 13 residues. The V gene's germline CDR1 is ENHRY and CDR2 SYGVKD. V lost 6 bases, J lost 4 bases, and 5 bases stayed unmatched. In DNA form, the CDR3 reads TGTGCCATCAGCCCGACAGGGTTCACTGAAGCTTTCTTT. Translation gives CAISPTGFTEAFF.

This sequence joins TRBV30 and TRBJ1-2, with a possible D match to TRBD1 (5 bases). V was cut by 3 bases and J by 7 bases, with 9 bases left in between. The CDR3 is 11 residues long. CDR1 and CDR2 from the germline V gene are GTSNPN and SVGIG (reference sequence). The DNA of the CDR3 is TGTGCCTGGAGGGGCAGGGCTGGCTACACCTTC. Translated, it gives CAWRGRAGYTF.

The gene calls are TRBV15 and TRBJ2-1; D is undetermined. The CDR3 covers 16 residues. V lost 0 bases, J lost 4 bases, and 13 bases lay in between. The germline V gene has CDR1 LNHNV and CDR2 YYDKDF (reference sequence). The CDR3 DNA is TGTGCCACCAGCAGAGATTCGAAGGGCTCTTACAATGAGCAGTTCTTC. The encoded protein is CATSRDSKGSYNEQFF.

This clone was observed a few times. The chain carries TRBV19 and TRBJ1-3, with TRBD1 identical over 11 bases. V lost 4 bases, J lost 7 bases, and 12 bases stayed unmatched. The CDR3 sequence is 17 residues long. Germline V gene data show CDR1 as LNHDA and CDR2 as SQIVND (reference sequence). The CDR3, as DNA: TGTGCCAGTAGTAGAGGACAGGGGGCCAACGGAAGGAACACCATATATTTT. The encoded protein is CASSRGQGANGRNTIYF.

This chain joins TRBV18 and TRBJ1-4; 10 bases fit TRBD1. The germline V gene has CDR1 KGHSH and CDR2 LQKENI. J gave up 13 bases and V 0 bases, and 8 bases lay outside the gene matches. This CDR3 region has 15 residues. CDR3 DNA sequence: TGTGCCAGCTCACCACCCGCAGGGACAGGGGAAGGACTGTTTTTT. This encodes CASSPPAGTGEGLFF.

CDR3 in amino acids: CASSPGLEWHEQYF. DNA of the CDR3: TGCGCCAGCAGCCCGGGACTAGAATGGCACGAGCAGTACTTC. J is TRBJ2-7 and V is TRBV5-1, with 8 bases that match TRBD2. The CDR3 is 14 residues long. The germline gives CDR1 SGHRS, CDR2 YFSETQ. The V and J ends lost 4 bases and 5 bases, in that order; junction bases with no gene match: 8.

This chain links TRBV5-5 with TRBJ2-5; 7 bases map to TRBD2. With 5 bases clipped from V and 4 bases from J, the junction kept 11 bases outside the gene matches. The CDR3 consists of 15 residues. Germline-derived CDR1 and CDR2 are SGHKS and YYEKEE (reference sequence). The CDR3 nucleotides are TGTGCCAGCAGGGCCTCCGCTAGCGGCCGAGAGACCCAGTACTTC. It specifies CASRASASGRETQYF. The variable domain in full, with the rest retrieved from reference TRBV5-5 and TRBJ2-5, is DAGVTQSPTHLIKTRGQQVTLRCSPISGHKSVSWYQQVLGQGPQFIFQYYEKEERGRGNFPDRFSARQFPNYSSELNVNALLLGDSALYLCASRASASGRETQYFGPGTRLLVL.

The sample holds one count of this clone. This chain connects TRBV7-2 to TRBJ1-2; TRBD1 might be the D (6 bases). CDR1 SGHTA and CDR2 FQGNSA come from the germline V gene. V lost 4 bases and J lost 8, with 11 bases in between. CDR3 length: 12 amino acids. CDR3 nucleotide sequence: TGTGCCAGCAGCTGGGACATGGGGGGCTACACCTTC. This gives the protein CASSWDMGGYTF. Full variable domain (outside the CDR3, taken from reference TRBV7-2 and TRBJ1-2): GAGVSQSPSNKVTEKGKDVELRCDPISGHTALYWYRQSLGQGLEFLIYFQGNSAPDKSGLPSDRFSAERTGGSVSTLTIQRTQQEDSAVYLCASSWDMGGYTFGSGTRLTVV.

This rearrangement joins TRBV4-1 to TRBJ2-5, with 11 bases identical to TRBD1. V trimming: 4 bases; J trimming: 5 bases; junction bases outside the gene matches: 9. CDR1 and CDR2 (germline): MGHRA, YSYEKL. CDR3 length: 16 amino acids. The CDR3 bases are TGCGCCAGCAGCCCTTCCGGGACAGGGGGTATGGAGACCCAGTACTTC. Translation: CASSPSGTGGMETQYF.

The chain uses TRBV2 and TRBJ2-7; TRBD2 agrees at 9 bases. V dropped 7 bases and J dropped 1; count of bases not matched to a gene: 14. The CDR3 spans 17 residues. Germline CDR1 SNHLY, CDR2 FYNNEI. The CDR3 sequence: CASNPNAGGPRSYEQYF. The CDR3 nucleotides read TGTGCCAGCAACCCAAATGCGGGGGGGCCGCGATCCTACGAGCAGTACTTC.

CDR3 sequence reads: CASSSTGLFNEKLFF. CDR3 nucleotide sequence: TGCGCCAGCAGCTCGACAGGCCTCTTTAATGAAAAACTGTTTTTT. The V gene is TRBV5-1, the J gene TRBJ1-4; D perhaps matches TRBD1 (6 bases). Germline assignment: CDR1 SGHRS and CDR2 YFSETQ. V lost 3 bases and J lost 4, with 13 bases in between. The CDR3 length is 15 residues.

This chain links TRBV29-1 with TRBJ1-1; D ambiguous. Germline CDR1 reads SQVTM; CDR2 reads ANQGSEA. The CDR3 spans 13 residues. The germline V and J ends were trimmed by 4 bases and 0 bases, with 9 bases remaining between them. The CDR3 DNA reads TGCAGCGTTGGTCGAGAACTGAACACTGAAGCTTTCTTT. It specifies CSVGRELNTEAFF.

The rearrangement uses TRBV5-4 and TRBJ2-3, with TRBD2 as a possible D gene (5 bases). The length of the CDR3 is 13 residues. The germline CDR1 and CDR2 sequences are SGHNT and YYREEE (reference sequence). V gave up 2 bases and J gave up 5 bases, with 9 bases separating them. CDR3 bases: TGTGCCAGCAGCTTACTAGGAGGAGATACGCAGTATTTT. This translates into CASSLLGGDTQYF.

The rearrangement joins TRBV27 to TRBJ2-1; TRBD2 matches at 8 bases. The V gene's germline CDR1 is MNHEY and CDR2 SMNVEV (reference sequence). This CDR3 region has 15 residues. Trimming removed 6 bases from V and 4 bases from J; junction bases left unmatched: 8. The CDR3 spells CASSLGLAFYNEQFF. The CDR3 bases are TGTGCCAGCAGCCTAGGACTAGCATTTTACAATGAGCAGTTCTTC.

This chain uses TRBV6-5 with TRBJ1-1; no reliable D call. Trimming took 2 bases from V and 8 from J, leaving 9 bases between them. The CDR3 contains 12 residues. The V gene's germline CDR1 is MNHEY and CDR2 SVGAGI. The CDR3 protein is CASSYQAGEAFF. In DNA, the CDR3 is TGTGCCAGCAGTTACCAGGCGGGCGAAGCTTTCTTT.

This chain links TRBV19 with TRBJ1-1; D gene ambiguous. The germline CDR1 and CDR2 sequences are LNHDA and SQIVND (reference sequence). V was trimmed by 3 bases and J by 0 bases, leaving 8 bases between them. The CDR3 is 14 amino acids. The CDR3 DNA reads as TGTGCCAGTAGTATTTCGTGGGTGAACACTGAAGCTTTCTTT. Amino acids: CASSISWVNTEAFF.

The chain has TRBV19 and TRBJ2-1; 7 nucleotides align to TRBD2. The CDR3 totals 14 residues. V shed 4 bases, J shed 3 bases, and the junction held 3 bases outside the gene matches. Germline loops: CDR1 LNHDA, CDR2 SQIVND (reference sequence). The CDR3 DNA sequence: TGTGCCAGTAGTAGGCTAGCGGTCTACAATGAGCAGTTCTTC. As protein: CASSRLAVYNEQFF.

CDR3 sequence (DNA): TGTGCCAGCAGCTTAGTTCCGGGGGCGGGGTGGCTGTTTTTT. Translated, it gives CASSLVPGAGWLFF. V and J are TRBV11-2 and TRBJ2-2; TRBD1 or TRBD2 may be the D gene (6 bases each). Germline CDR1 is SGHAT and CDR2 is FQNNGV. This CDR3 has 14 amino acids. Trimming took 1 base from V and 13 from J, leaving 16 bases between them.

The chain carries TRBV5-8 and TRBJ2-5; TRBD2 might be the D (5 bases). Per the germline V gene, CDR1 is SGHTS and CDR2 is YDEGEE. The CDR3 contains 13 residues. Trimming pared 1 base from V and 5 bases from J, leaving 9 bases between. This CDR3 is CASSLTGIETQYF. CDR3 DNA sequence: TGTGCCAGCAGCTTGACGGGAATCGAGACCCAGTACTTC.

The rearrangement links TRBV19 to TRBJ2-1, with 7 bases matching TRBD2. V shed 5 bases, J shed 4 bases, and the junction held 11 bases outside the gene matches. The CDR3 contains 16 residues. Per germline, CDR1 LNHDA and CDR2 SQIVND (reference sequence). The CDR3 bases are TGTGCCAGTAGTGATCTCTCGAGCGGGGCTTACAATGAGCAGTTCTTC. Encoded protein: CASSDLSSGAYNEQFF.

The rearrangement uses TRBV19 and TRBJ2-1; 9 nucleotides agree with TRBD1. This CDR3 has 15 residues. Germline CDR1 and CDR2: LNHDA and SQIVND (reference sequence). V gave up 4 bases and J gave up 4 bases; unmatched junction bases: 5. CDR3 DNA sequence: TGTGCCAGTAGTACCACAGGGGGCGGATACAATGAGCAGTTCTTC. This encodes CASSTTGGGYNEQFF.

The gene calls are TRBV5-6 and TRBJ2-2, with D possibly TRBD2 on 6 matching bases. Trimming took off 0 bases at V and 5 bases at J, with 14 bases between the two ends. The CDR3 runs 16 residues. Looked up from germline, CDR1 is SGHDT and CDR2 is YYEEEE. The CDR3 reads CASSLDGGIGTGELFF. DNA for the CDR3: TGTGCCAGCAGCTTGGATGGCGGGATCGGTACCGGGGAGCTGTTTTTT.

CDR3 loop: CASSLDRGRGGYTF. CDR3 nucleotides: TGTGCCAGCAGCTTAGACAGGGGCCGGGGTGGCTACACCTTC. The rearrangement links TRBV11-2 to TRBJ1-2, with D tentatively TRBD1 (6 bases). This CDR3 is 14 amino acids long. CDR1 and CDR2 from the germline V gene are SGHAT and FQNNGV. V lost 0 bases and J 7 bases, leaving 12 bases between the germline ends.

The genes are TRBV18 and TRBJ2-1; 7 nucleotides line up with TRBD1. V trimming: 0 bases; J trimming: 4 bases; junction bases outside the gene matches: 0. Looked up from germline, CDR1 is KGHSH and CDR2 is LQKENI. The CDR3 extends over 14 amino acids. The CDR3 loop reads CASSPPGQYNEQFF. CDR3 DNA: TGTGCCAGCTCACCACCGGGACAGTACAATGAGCAGTTCTTC.